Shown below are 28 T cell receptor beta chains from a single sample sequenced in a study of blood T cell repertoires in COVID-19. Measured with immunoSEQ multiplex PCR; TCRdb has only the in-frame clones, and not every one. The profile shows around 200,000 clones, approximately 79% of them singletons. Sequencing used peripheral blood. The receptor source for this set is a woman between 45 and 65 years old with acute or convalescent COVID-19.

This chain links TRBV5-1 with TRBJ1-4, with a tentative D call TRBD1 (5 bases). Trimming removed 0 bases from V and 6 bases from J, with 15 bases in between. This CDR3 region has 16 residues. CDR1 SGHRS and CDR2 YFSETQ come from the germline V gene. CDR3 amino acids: CASSLAQGGTDEKLFF. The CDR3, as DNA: TGCGCCAGCAGCTTGGCTCAGGGAGGCACAGATGAAAAACTGTTTTTT.

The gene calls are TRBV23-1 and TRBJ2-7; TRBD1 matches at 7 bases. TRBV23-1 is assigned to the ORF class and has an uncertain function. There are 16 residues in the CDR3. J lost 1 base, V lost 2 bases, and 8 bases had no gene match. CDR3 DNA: TGCGCCAGCAGTCAACCGGGACAGCCTCCTTCCTACGAGCAGTACTTC. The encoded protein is CASSQPGQPPSYEQYF.

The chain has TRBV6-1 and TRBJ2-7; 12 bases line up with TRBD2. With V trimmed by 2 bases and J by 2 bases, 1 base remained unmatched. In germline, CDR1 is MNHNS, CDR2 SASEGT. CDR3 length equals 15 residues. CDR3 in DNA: TGTGCCAGCAGTGAAAGGACTAGCGGGGCCTACGAGCAGTACTTC. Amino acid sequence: CASSERTSGAYEQYF.

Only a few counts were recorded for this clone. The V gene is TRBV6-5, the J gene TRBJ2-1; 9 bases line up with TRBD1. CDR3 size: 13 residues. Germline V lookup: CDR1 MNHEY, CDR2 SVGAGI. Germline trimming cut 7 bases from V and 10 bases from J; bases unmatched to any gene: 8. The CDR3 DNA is TGTGCCAGCACTGGGACAGGGCCCGGGGAGCAGTTCTTC. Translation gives CASTGTGPGEQFF.

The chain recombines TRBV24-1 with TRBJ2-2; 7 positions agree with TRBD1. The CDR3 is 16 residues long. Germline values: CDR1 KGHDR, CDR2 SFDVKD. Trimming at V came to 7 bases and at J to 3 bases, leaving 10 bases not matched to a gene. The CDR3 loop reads CATRENRGWYTGELFF. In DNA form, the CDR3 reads TGTGCCACCAGGGAGAACAGGGGCTGGTACACCGGGGAGCTGTTTTTT.

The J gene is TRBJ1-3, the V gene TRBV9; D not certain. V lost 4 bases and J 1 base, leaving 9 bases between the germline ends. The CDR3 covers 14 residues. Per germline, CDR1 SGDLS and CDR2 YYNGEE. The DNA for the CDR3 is TGTGCCAGCAGCCCCCTCCTTTCTGGAAACACCATATATTTT. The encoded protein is CASSPLLSGNTIYF.

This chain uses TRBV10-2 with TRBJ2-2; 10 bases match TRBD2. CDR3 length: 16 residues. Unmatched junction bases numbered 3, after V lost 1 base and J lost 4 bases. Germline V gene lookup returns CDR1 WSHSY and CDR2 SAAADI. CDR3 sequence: CASSEFTSGATGELFF. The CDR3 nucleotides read TGCGCCAGCAGTGAGTTTACTAGCGGGGCCACCGGGGAGCTGTTTTTT.

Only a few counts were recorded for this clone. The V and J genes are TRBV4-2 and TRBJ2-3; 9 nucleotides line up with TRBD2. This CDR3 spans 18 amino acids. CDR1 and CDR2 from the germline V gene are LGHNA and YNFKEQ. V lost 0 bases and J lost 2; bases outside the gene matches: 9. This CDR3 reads CASSQDLASGDLTDTQYF. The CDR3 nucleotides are TGTGCCAGCAGCCAAGATCTAGCTAGCGGGGACCTCACAGATACGCAGTATTTT.

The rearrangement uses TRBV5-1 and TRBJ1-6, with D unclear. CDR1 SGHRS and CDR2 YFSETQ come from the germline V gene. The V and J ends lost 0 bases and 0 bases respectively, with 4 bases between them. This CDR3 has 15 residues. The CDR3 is CASSLESSYNSPLHF. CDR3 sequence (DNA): TGCGCCAGCAGCTTGGAGAGCTCCTATAATTCACCCCTCCACTTT. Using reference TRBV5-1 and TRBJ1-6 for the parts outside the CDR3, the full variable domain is KAGVTQTPRYLIKTRGQQVTLSCSPISGHRSVSWYQQTPGQGLQFLFEYFSETQRNKGNFPGRFSGRQFSNSRSEMNVSTLELGDSALYLCASSLESSYNSPLHFGNGTRLTVT.

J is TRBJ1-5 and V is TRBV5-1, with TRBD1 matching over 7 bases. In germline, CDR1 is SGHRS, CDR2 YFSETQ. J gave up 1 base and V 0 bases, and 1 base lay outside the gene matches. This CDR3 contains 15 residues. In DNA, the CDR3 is TGCGCCAGCAGCTTGGGACAGGGAAGCAATCAGCCCCAGCATTTT. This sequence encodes CASSLGQGSNQPQHF.

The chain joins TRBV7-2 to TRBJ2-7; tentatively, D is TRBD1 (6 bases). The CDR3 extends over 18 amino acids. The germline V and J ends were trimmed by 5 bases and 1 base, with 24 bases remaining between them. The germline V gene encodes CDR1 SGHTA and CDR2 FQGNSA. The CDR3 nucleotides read TGTGCCAGCAGCCCAACTAGACAGGCGGCCGGGGAATCCTACGAGCAGTACTTC. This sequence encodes CASSPTRQAAGESYEQYF.

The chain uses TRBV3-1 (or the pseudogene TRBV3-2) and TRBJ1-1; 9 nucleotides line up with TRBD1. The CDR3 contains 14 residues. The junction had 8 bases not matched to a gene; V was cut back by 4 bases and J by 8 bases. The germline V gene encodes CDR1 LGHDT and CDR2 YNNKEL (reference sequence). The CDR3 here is CASSRTGEGGEAFF. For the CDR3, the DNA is TGTGCCAGCAGCCGGACAGGGGAGGGGGGAGAAGCTTTCTTT.

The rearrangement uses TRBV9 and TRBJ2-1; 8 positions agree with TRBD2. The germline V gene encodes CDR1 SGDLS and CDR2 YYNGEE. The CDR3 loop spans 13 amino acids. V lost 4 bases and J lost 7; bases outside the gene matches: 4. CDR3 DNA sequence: TGTGCCAGCAGCCGGGGGGGCGAGAATGAGCAGTTCTTC. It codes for CASSRGGENEQFF.

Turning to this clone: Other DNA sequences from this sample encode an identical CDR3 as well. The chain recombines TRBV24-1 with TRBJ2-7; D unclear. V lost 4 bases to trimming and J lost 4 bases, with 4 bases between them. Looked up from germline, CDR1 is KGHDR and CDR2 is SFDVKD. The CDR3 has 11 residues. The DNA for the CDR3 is TGTGCCACCAGTGACCCGTACGAGCAGTACTTC. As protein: CATSDPYEQYF.

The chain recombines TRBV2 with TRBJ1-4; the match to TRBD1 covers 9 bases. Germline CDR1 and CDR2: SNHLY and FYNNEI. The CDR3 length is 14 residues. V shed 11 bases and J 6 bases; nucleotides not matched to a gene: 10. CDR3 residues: CAVGSGTGYEKLFF. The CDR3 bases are TGTGCCGTGGGCTCCGGGACAGGGTATGAAAAACTGTTTTTT.

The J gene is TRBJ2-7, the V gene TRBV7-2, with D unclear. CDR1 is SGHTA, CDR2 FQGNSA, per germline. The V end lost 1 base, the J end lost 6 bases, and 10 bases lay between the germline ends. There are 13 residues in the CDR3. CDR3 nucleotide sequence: TGTGCCAGCAGCTTAGTGCAGTCGGGCGAGCAGTACTTC. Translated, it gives CASSLVQSGEQYF. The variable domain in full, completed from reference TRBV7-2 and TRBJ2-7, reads GAGVSQSPSNKVTEKGKDVELRCDPISGHTALYWYRQSLGQGLEFLIYFQGNSAPDKSGLPSDRFSAERTGGSVSTLTIQRTQQEDSAVYLCASSLVQSGEQYFGPGTRLTVT.

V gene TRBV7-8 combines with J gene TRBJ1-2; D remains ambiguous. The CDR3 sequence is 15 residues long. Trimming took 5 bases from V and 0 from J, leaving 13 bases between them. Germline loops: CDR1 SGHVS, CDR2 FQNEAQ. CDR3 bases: TGTGCCAGCAGCCCCCGGTCCCTGTCTAACTATGGCTACACCTTC. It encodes CASSPRSLSNYGYTF.

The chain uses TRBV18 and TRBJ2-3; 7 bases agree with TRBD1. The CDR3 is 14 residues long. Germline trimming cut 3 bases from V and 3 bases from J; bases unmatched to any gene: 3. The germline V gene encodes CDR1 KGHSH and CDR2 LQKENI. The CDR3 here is CASSPQGVTDTQYF. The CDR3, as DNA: TGTGCCAGCTCACCGCAGGGGGTTACAGATACGCAGTATTTT.

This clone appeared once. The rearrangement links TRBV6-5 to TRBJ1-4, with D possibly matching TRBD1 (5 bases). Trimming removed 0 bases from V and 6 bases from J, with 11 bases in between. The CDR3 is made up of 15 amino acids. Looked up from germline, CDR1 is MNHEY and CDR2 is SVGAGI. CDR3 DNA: TGTGCCAGCAGTTACTCGACGCAGGGTCATGAAAAACTGTTTTTT. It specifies CASSYSTQGHEKLFF.

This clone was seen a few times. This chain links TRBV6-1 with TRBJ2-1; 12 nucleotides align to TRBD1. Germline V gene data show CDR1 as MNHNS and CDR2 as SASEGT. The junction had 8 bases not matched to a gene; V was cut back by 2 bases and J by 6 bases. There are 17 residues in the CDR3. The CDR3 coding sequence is TGTGCCAGCAGTGAATATACGGGGACAGGGGGCTTCAATGAGCAGTTCTTC. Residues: CASSEYTGTGGFNEQFF.

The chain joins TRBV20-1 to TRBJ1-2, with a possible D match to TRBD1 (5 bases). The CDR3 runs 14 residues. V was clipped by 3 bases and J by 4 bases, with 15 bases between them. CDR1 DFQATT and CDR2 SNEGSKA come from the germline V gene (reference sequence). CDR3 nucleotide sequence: TGCAGTGCTAGTTGGGGCAGTGGGGCCTATGGCTACACCTTC. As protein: CSASWGSGAYGYTF.

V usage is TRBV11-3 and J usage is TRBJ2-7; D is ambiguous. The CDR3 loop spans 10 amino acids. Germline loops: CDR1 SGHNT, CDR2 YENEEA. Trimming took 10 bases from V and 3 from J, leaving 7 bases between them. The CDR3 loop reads CAIYSYEQYF. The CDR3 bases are TGTGCCATCTACAGCTACGAGCAGTACTTC. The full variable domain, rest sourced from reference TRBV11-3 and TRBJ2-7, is EAGVVQSPRYKIIEKKQPVAFWCNPISGHNTLYWYLQNLGQGPELLIRYENEEAVDDSQLPKDRFSAERLKGVDSTLKIQPAELGDSAVYLCAIYSYEQYFGPGTRLTVT.

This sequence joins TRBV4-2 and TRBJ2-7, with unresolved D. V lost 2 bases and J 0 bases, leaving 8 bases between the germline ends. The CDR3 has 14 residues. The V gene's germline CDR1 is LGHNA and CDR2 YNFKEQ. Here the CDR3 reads CASSQLTSSYEQYF. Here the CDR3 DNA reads TGTGCCAGCAGCCAACTTACAAGCTCCTACGAGCAGTACTTC.

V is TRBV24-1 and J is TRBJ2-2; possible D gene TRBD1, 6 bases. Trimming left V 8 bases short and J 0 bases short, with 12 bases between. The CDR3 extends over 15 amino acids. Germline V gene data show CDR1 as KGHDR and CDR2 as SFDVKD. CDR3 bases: TGTGCCACCACCGCGGACAGCTCGAACACCGGGGAGCTGTTTTTT. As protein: CATTADSSNTGELFF.

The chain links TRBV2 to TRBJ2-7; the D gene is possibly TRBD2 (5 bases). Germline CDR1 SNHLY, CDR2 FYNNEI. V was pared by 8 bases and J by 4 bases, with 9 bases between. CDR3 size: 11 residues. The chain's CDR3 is CASGLAYEQYF. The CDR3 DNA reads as TGTGCCAGCGGTCTAGCATACGAGCAGTACTTC.

The CDR3 region is CASSLDRTSGRAGNEQFF. The CDR3 DNA reads TGTGCCAGCAGCTTAGATCGAACTAGCGGGAGGGCGGGGAATGAGCAGTTCTTC. The chain joins TRBV11-2 to TRBJ2-1; 13 nucleotides line up with TRBD2. After removal of 0 bases from V and 7 bases from J, the junction contained 9 bases not matched to a gene. Looked up from germline, CDR1 is SGHAT and CDR2 is FQNNGV. This CDR3 contains 18 residues.

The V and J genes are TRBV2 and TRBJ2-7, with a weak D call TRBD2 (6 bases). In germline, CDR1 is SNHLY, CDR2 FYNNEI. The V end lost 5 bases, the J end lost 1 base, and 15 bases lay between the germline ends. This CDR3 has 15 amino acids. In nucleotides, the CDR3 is TGTGCCAGCAGTCTAGCAGTGGCGGGGTCCTACGAGCAGTACTTC. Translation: CASSLAVAGSYEQYF.

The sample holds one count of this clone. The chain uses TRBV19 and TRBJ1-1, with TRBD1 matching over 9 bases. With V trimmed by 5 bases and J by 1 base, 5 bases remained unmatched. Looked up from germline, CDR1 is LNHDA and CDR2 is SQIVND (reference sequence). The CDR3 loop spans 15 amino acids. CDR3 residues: CASSANRGQNTEAFF. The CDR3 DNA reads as TGTGCCAGTAGTGCAAACAGGGGGCAGAACACTGAAGCTTTCTTT.